This T cell receptor (beta chain) came from a study of cytotoxic CD8 clonotypes in ibrutinib-treated CLL. Across the whole study: A median around 12 months of treatment, range 6 to 36, preceded the collection of response samples.

The V gene lost 4 bases and the J gene lost 7 bases, with 10 bases spanning the gap. The CDR3 has 13 residues. Germline lookup yields CDR1 MNHEY and CDR2 SMNVEV (reference sequence). Measured with immunoSEQ multiplex PCR; TCRdb has only the in-frame clones, and not every one. The data hold some 150,000 clones, with about 72% observed a single time. This TCR derives from a human donor with chronic lymphocytic leukemia. V gene TRBV27 combines with J gene TRBJ2-2; D ambiguous. The specimen was PBMCs, collected after 12 months of ibrutinib treatment. The CDR3 coding sequence is TGTGCCAGCAGTTCTAGGTATCACGGGGAGCTGTTTTTT. Amino acids: CASSSRYHGELFF.